This passage covers 8 T cell receptor beta chains from one sample sequenced in a study of blood T cell repertoires in COVID-19. The table came from immunoSEQ multiplex PCR; TCRdb's copy has only in-frame clones and leaves some out. The sample records around 200,000 clones, around nine tenths being singletons. Sequencing was performed on peripheral blood. The source is a man between 65 and 85 years old with acute or convalescent COVID-19.

In this sample, this clone turned up a few times. This chain uses TRBV19 with TRBJ1-1; D gene unclear. Trimming pared 3 bases from V and 1 base from J, leaving 6 bases between. The CDR3 loop spans 13 amino acids. Germline lookup yields CDR1 LNHDA and CDR2 SQIVND (reference sequence). CDR3 sequence: CASSIAWNTEAFF. For the CDR3, the DNA is TGTGCCAGTAGTATCGCGTGGAACACTGAAGCTTTCTTT.

This chain joins TRBV11-2 and TRBJ2-7; 8 positions match TRBD2. The CDR3 has 16 residues. The V gene's germline CDR1 is SGHAT and CDR2 FQNNGV. The junction had 8 bases not matched to a gene; V was cut back by 4 bases and J by 0 bases. The CDR3 loop is CASSSTGGRPSYEQYF. CDR3 DNA sequence: TGTGCCAGCAGCTCCACGGGGGGGAGGCCCTCCTACGAGCAGTACTTC.

The V and J genes are TRBV29-1 and TRBJ1-5; 9 nucleotides agree with TRBD1. The CDR3 totals 13 residues. J gave up 5 bases and V 4 bases, and 3 bases lay outside the gene matches. The germline V gene has CDR1 SQVTM and CDR2 ANQGSEA. For the CDR3, the DNA is TGCAGCGTTGGATGGACAGGGGATCAGCCCCAGCATTTT. This gives the protein CSVGWTGDQPQHF.

This chain connects TRBV5-5 to TRBJ1-2, with D unclear. The ends were cut back, 4 bases at V and 4 bases at J, with 14 bases in the middle. Per the germline V gene, CDR1 is SGHKS and CDR2 is YYEKEE (reference sequence). This CDR3 has 14 amino acids. CDR3 sequence reads: CASSLGPGTYGYTF. The CDR3 DNA is TGTGCCAGCAGCCTGGGCCCGGGAACCTATGGCTACACCTTC.

The CDR3 sequence: CASSHTGDADTQYF. Written as DNA, the CDR3 is TGTGCCAGCAGCCACACAGGGGACGCAGATACGCAGTATTTT. This chain uses TRBV5-4 with TRBJ2-3, with 7 bases aligning to TRBD1. Germline trimming cut 4 bases from V and 4 bases from J; bases unmatched to any gene: 6. CDR1 and CDR2 from the germline V gene are SGHNT and YYREEE (reference sequence). The length of the CDR3 is 14 residues.

The chain links TRBV19 to TRBJ2-7; no clear D. V gave up 5 bases and J gave up 3 bases, with 17 bases separating them. The length of the CDR3 is 15 residues. From germline, CDR1 is LNHDA and CDR2 SQIVND (reference sequence). CDR3: CASSPAGVNFYEQYF. The DNA for the CDR3 is TGTGCCAGTAGTCCAGCCGGAGTCAATTTCTACGAGCAGTACTTC.

The chain couples TRBV28 to TRBJ2-1; 7 nucleotides agree with TRBD2. The CDR3 length is 16 residues. V was clipped by 7 bases and J by 8 bases; unmatched bases: 17. Germline lookup yields CDR1 MDHEN and CDR2 SYDVKM. The CDR3 bases are TGTGCCAGCACCTCGTCGGGGGAGGGTAAACGCGATGAGCAGTTCTTC. Translation gives CASTSSGEGKRDEQFF.

The V and J genes are TRBV7-2 and TRBJ1-6, with unresolved D. Germline V lookup: CDR1 SGHTA, CDR2 FQGNSA. V was cut by 2 bases and J by 10 bases, with 12 bases left in between. The CDR3 totals 14 residues. The CDR3 region is CASSLTTGYSPLHF. In nucleotides, the CDR3 is TGTGCCAGCAGCTTAACAACGGGGTACTCACCCCTCCACTTT.